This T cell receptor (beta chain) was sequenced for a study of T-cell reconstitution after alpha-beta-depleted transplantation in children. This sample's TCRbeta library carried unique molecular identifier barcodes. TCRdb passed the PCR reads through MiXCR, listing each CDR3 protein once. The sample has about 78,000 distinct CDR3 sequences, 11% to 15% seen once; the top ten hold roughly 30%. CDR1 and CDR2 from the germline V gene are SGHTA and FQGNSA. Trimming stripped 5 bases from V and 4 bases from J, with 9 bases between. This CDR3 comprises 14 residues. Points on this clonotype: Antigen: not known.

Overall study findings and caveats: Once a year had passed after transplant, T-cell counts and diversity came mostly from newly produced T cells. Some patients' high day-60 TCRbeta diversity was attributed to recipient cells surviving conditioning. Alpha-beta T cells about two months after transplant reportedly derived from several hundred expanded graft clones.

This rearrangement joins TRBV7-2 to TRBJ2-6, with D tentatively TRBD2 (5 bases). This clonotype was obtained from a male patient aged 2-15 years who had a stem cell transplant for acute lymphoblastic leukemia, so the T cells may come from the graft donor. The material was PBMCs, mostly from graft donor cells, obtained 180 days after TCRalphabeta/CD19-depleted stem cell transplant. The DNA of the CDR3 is TGTGCCAGCAGCCCCCGAGGGGGGGCCAACGTCCTGACTTTC. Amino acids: CASSPRGGANVLTF.